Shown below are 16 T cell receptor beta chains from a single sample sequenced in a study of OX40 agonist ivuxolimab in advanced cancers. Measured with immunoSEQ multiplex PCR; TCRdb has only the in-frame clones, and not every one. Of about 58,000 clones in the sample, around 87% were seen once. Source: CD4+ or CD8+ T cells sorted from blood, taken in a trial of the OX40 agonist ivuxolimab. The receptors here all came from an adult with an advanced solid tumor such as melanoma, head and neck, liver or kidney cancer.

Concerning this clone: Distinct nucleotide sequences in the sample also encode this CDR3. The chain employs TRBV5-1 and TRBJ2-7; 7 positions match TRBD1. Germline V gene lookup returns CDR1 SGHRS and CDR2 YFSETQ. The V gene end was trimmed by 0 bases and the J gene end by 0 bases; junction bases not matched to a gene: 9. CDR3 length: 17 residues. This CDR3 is CASSLGVGGFSSYEQYF. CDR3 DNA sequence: TGCGCCAGCAGCTTGGGGGTAGGGGGCTTTTCCTCCTACGAGCAGTACTTC.

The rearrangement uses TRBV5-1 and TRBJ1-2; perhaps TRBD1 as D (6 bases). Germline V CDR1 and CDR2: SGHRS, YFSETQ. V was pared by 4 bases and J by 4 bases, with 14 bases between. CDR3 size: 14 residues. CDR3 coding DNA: TGCGCCAGCAGCCCCAGGGACATCCCCTATGGCTACACCTTC. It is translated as CASSPRDIPYGYTF.

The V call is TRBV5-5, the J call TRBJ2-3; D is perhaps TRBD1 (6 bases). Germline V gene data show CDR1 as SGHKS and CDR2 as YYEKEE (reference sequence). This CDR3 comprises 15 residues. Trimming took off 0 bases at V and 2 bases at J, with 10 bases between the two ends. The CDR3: CASSLGTGPTDTQYF. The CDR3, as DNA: TGTGCCAGCAGCTTGGGCACAGGGCCCACAGATACGCAGTATTTT.

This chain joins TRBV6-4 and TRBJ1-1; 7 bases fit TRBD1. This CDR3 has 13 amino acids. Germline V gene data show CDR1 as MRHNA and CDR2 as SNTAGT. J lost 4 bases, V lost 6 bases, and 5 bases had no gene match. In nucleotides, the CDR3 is TGTGCCAGCAGAGCTGACAGGGCCACTGAAGCTTTCTTT. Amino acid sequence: CASRADRATEAFF.

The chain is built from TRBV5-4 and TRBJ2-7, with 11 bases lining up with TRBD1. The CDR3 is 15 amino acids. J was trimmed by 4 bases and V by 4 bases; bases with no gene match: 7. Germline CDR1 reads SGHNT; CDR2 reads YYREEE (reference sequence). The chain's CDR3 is CASSPAGTGGYEQYF. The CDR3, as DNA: TGTGCCAGCAGCCCTGCCGGGACAGGGGGTTACGAGCAGTACTTC.

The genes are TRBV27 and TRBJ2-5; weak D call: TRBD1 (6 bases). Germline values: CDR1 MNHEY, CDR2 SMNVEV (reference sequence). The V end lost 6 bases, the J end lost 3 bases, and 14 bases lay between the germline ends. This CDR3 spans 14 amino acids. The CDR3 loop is CASRPTGREETQYF. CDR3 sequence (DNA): TGTGCCAGCAGACCTACAGGGAGAGAAGAGACCCAGTACTTC.

CDR3 protein: CASTPFGTDNEQFF. The CDR3 nucleotides are TGTGCCAGCACCCCTTTCGGGACAGACAATGAGCAGTTCTTC. The V and J genes are TRBV5-4 and TRBJ2-1, with TRBD1 matching over 7 bases. The germline V gene encodes CDR1 SGHNT and CDR2 YYREEE (reference sequence). The CDR3 has 14 residues. The ends lost 6 bases at V and 5 bases at J; junction bases unmatched: 8.

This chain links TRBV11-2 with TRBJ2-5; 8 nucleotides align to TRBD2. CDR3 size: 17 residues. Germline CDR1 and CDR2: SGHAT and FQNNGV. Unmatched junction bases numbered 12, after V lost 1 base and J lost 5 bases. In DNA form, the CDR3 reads TGTGCCAGCAGCTTAGCTCTGGCGGGGGGCCCTGAGGAGACCCAGTACTTC. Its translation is CASSLALAGGPEETQYF.

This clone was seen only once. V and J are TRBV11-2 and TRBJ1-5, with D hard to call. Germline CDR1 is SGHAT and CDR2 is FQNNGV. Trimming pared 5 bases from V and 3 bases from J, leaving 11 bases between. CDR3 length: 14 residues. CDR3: CASSPGGFNQPQHF. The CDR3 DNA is TGTGCCAGCAGCCCAGGTGGGTTCAATCAGCCCCAGCATTTT.

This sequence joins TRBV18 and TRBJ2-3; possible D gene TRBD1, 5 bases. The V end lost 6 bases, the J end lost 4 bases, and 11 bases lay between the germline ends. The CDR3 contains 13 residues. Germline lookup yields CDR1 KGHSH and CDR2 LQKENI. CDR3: CASSRRQSDTQYF. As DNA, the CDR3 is TGTGCCAGCTCTCGTCGACAGTCAGATACGCAGTATTTT.

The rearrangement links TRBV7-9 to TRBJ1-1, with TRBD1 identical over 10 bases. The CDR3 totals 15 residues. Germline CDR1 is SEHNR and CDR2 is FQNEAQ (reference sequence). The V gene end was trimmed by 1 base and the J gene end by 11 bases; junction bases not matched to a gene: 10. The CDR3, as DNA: TGTGCCAGCAGCTTAGTGGGGACAGGGGCCTCGGGGGCTTTCTTT. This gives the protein CASSLVGTGASGAFF.

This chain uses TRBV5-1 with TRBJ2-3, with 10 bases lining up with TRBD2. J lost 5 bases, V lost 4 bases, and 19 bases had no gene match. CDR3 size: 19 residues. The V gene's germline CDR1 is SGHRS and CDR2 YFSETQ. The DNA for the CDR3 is TGCGCCAGCAGCCGCGGAGCGGGGGGGGCCCGGGTGCGTGGAGATACGCAGTATTTT. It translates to CASSRGAGGARVRGDTQYF.

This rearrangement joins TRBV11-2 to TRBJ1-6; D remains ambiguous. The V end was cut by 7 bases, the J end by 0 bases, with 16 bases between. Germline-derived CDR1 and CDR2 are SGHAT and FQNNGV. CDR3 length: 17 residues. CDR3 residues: CASTRGPSSSYNSPLHF. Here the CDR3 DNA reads TGTGCCAGCACCCGAGGACCGTCAAGCTCCTATAATTCACCCCTCCACTTT.

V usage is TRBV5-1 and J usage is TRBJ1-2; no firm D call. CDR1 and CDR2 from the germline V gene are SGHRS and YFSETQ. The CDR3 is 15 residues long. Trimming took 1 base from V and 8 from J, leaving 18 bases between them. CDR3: CASSLSAMGSGGYTF. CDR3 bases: TGCGCCAGCAGCTTGTCGGCGATGGGGTCGGGAGGCTACACCTTC. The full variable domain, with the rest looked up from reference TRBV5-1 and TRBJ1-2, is KAGVTQTPRYLIKTRGQQVTLSCSPISGHRSVSWYQQTPGQGLQFLFEYFSETQRNKGNFPGRFSGRQFSNSRSEMNVSTLELGDSALYLCASSLSAMGSGGYTFGSGTRLTVV.

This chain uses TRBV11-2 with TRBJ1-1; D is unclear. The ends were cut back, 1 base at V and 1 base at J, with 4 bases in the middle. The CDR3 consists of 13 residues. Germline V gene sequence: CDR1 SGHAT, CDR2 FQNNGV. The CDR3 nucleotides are TGTGCCAGCAGCTTAGGGCAGAACACTGAAGCTTTCTTT. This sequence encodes CASSLGQNTEAFF.

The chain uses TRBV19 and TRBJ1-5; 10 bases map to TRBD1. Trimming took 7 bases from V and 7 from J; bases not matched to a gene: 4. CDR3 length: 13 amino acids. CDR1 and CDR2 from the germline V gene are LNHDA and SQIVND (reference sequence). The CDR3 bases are TGTGCCAGTAACGACAGGGGGCGACAGCCCCAGCATTTT. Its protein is CASNDRGRQPQHF.